These 32 T cell receptor beta chains share one sample of origin, sequenced in a study of CD8+CD57+ T cells in acquired aplastic anemia. Genomic DNA was employed as the template in profiling TCR beta VDJ and CDR3. TCRdb reanalysed the reads using MiXCR and keeps one entry per CDR3 protein. The sample includes roughly 220,000 distinct CDR3 sequences, about 60% of them seen just once. An expansion of CD8+CD57+ cells by flow cytometry had been shown in patients chosen for sequencing. Sequencing was carried out using sorted CD4+, CD8+, or CD8+CD57+ T cells (not recorded which) from PBMCs. These receptors all come from a human donor with aplastic anemia.

This clonotype was seen only a few times. This sequence joins TRBV29-1 and TRBJ2-3; D is undetermined. V was pared by 1 base and J by 1 base, with 9 bases between. The CDR3 totals 14 residues. CDR1 is SQVTM and CDR2 is ANQGSEA in the germline V gene. CDR3 sequence (DNA): TGCAGCGTTGAAGGGACCCCCCGCACAGATACGCAGTATTTT. Encoded protein: CSVEGTPRTDTQYF.

This chain links TRBV11-2 with TRBJ2-3; TRBD2 might be the D (6 bases). The V end lost 6 bases, the J end lost 6 bases, and 19 bases lay between the germline ends. The length of the CDR3 is 15 residues. The germline gives CDR1 SGHAT, CDR2 FQNNGV. The CDR3 sequence is CASRQGTGTLDTQYF. The CDR3 DNA follows: TGTGCCAGCAGACAAGGGACCGGGACTCTGGATACGCAGTATTTT.

About this clonotype: It is unclear where the CDR3 begins or ends on the DNA, so no DNA is shown, and the CDR3 is as TCRdb lists it. J is TRBJ2-3 and V is TRBV11-3; the tabulated D call, TRBD1, remains unverified against the DNA. Germline assignment: CDR1 SGHNT and CDR2 YENEEA. The CDR3 is 16 residues long, ends included. The CDR3 is CASSRGVGKGADTHYF.

The count of this clonotype is one. The CDR3 loop is CASSLRTSGSNTGELFF. CDR3 in DNA: TGCGCCAGCAGCTTACGGACTAGCGGGTCGAACACCGGGGAGCTGTTTTTT. The chain carries TRBV5-1 and TRBJ2-2; 11 positions agree with TRBD2. The CDR3 length is 17 residues. CDR1 is SGHRS, CDR2 YFSETQ, per germline. Trimming at V came to 2 bases and at J to 0 bases, leaving 3 bases not matched to a gene.

This chain joins TRBV9 and TRBJ1-3, with 9 bases identical to TRBD1. V was pared by 4 bases and J by 0 bases, with 5 bases of the junction left unmatched. CDR1 is SGDLS, CDR2 YYNGEE, per germline. The CDR3 covers 16 residues. In nucleotides, the CDR3 is TGTGCCAGCAGCCCGGGGACAGGGAGCTCTGGAAACACCATATATTTT. Protein product: CASSPGTGSSGNTIYF.

The chain couples TRBV2 to TRBJ1-2, with no clear D. Germline V gene lookup returns CDR1 SNHLY and CDR2 FYNNEI. Trimming stripped 3 bases from V and 5 bases from J, with 10 bases between. The CDR3 sequence is 13 residues long. CDR3 in amino acids: CASSDAQHYGYTF. As DNA, the CDR3 is TGTGCCAGCAGTGACGCGCAACATTATGGCTACACCTTC.

The CDR3 DNA is TGTGCCACCAGTGACGGGACAGGCACAGATACGCAGTATTTT. This codes for CATSDGTGTDTQYF. The chain has TRBV24-1 and TRBJ2-3; 7 bases are shared with TRBD1. Unmatched junction bases numbered 1, after V lost 4 bases and J lost 1 base. The CDR3 consists of 14 residues. Per germline, CDR1 KGHDR and CDR2 SFDVKD.

This clonotype showed up just once. The chain has TRBV15 and TRBJ1-1; D gene ambiguous. The CDR3 covers 14 residues. Trimming took off 0 bases at V and 1 base at J, with 6 bases between the two ends. Germline CDR1 and CDR2: LNHNV and YYDKDF (reference sequence). In DNA, the CDR3 is TGTGCCACCAGCAGAGATCTAAAGAACACTGAAGCTTTCTTT. Translation: CATSRDLKNTEAFF.

This chain connects TRBV4-3 to TRBJ2-3; 7 bases agree with TRBD2. V shed 1 base, J shed 2 bases, and the junction held 6 bases outside the gene matches. This CDR3 is built from 16 residues. Germline CDR1 LGHNA, CDR2 YSLEER. The CDR3 DNA is TGCGCCAGCAGCCAAGGAGCTAGCGGAACCACAGATACGCAGTATTTT. It translates to CASSQGASGTTDTQYF.

This clonotype was recorded at least ten times. V usage is TRBV6-5 and J usage is TRBJ2-2; TRBD1 agrees at 9 bases. V shed 2 bases and J 7 bases; nucleotides not matched to a gene: 5. The CDR3 runs to 15 residues. Per germline, CDR1 MNHEY and CDR2 SVGAGI. CDR3 sequence (DNA): TGTGCCAGCAGTTACACAGGGGGCGCAGGCGGGGAGCTGTTTTTT. This gives the protein CASSYTGGAGGELFF.

CDR3 loop: CASSATSGQGGDEQFF. CDR3 in DNA: TGCGCCAGCAGCGCAACGTCGGGACAGGGTGGGGATGAGCAGTTCTTC. The chain has TRBV5-1 and TRBJ2-1, with 9 bases identical to TRBD1. Germline loops: CDR1 SGHRS, CDR2 YFSETQ. The CDR3 is 16 residues long. The trim removed 4 bases at V and 8 bases at J, leaving 13 bases unmatched.

V and J are TRBV20-1 and TRBJ2-5; weak D call: TRBD2 (7 bases). The CDR3 contains 16 residues. The V end was cut by 0 bases, the J end by 1 base, with 15 bases between. Germline lookup yields CDR1 DFQATT and CDR2 SNEGSKA (reference sequence). CDR3 sequence (DNA): TGCAGTGCTAGAGATTACCGGGGGGCCCTCCAAGAGACCCAGTACTTC. It encodes CSARDYRGALQETQYF.

The table lists this clonotype with many counts. The gene calls are TRBV6-1 and TRBJ1-3; D unresolved. The CDR3 length is 16 residues. Germline V gene sequence: CDR1 MNHNS, CDR2 SASEGT. The ends were cut back, 3 bases at V and 1 base at J, with 13 bases in the middle. CDR3 coding DNA: TGTGCCAGCAGTGACGCAGACCTATGGTCTGGAAACACCATATATTTT. Protein sequence: CASSDADLWSGNTIYF.

DNA for the CDR3: TGTGCCAGCAGTGTGACAGCTTACCAGTATAGCAATCAGCCCCAGCATTTT. Translated, it gives CASSVTAYQYSNQPQHF. The V and J genes are TRBV19 and TRBJ1-5, with D possibly matching TRBD1 (5 bases). Germline CDR1 reads LNHDA; CDR2 reads SQIVND (reference sequence). The ends were cut back, 9 bases at V and 0 bases at J, with 21 bases in the middle. The length of the CDR3 is 17 residues.

This clonotype was picked up a small number of times. The V and J genes are TRBV7-2 and TRBJ1-1; a weak D match, TRBD1 (6 bases). This CDR3 is built from 15 residues. V gave up 3 bases and J gave up 5 bases, with 16 bases separating them. Germline CDR1 SGHTA, CDR2 FQGNSA. The CDR3 reads CASSFLYGQKTEAFF. Here the CDR3 DNA reads TGTGCCAGCAGCTTTTTGTACGGACAGAAGACTGAAGCTTTCTTT.

This clonotype was observed at least ten times. The rearrangement links TRBV9 to TRBJ2-3; 10 nucleotides line up with TRBD2. Looked up from germline, CDR1 is SGDLS and CDR2 is YYNGEE. V was pared by 0 bases and J by 3 bases, with 7 bases of the junction left unmatched. The CDR3 has 17 amino acids. CDR3 sequence reads: CASSVAWASGGTDTQYF. CDR3 nucleotides: TGTGCCAGCAGCGTAGCTTGGGCTAGCGGGGGAACAGATACGCAGTATTTT.

The V call is TRBV15, the J call TRBJ1-6; TRBD1 is a possible D gene (5 bases). Per germline, CDR1 LNHNV and CDR2 YYDKDF (reference sequence). CDR3 length: 16 amino acids. Trimming shortened V by 0 bases and J by 5 bases, and 11 bases separated the two germline ends. CDR3 sequence reads: CATSRDLRVDNSPLHF. The DNA of the CDR3 is TGTGCCACCAGCAGAGATCTCAGGGTCGATAATTCACCCCTCCACTTT.

V gene TRBV2 combines with J gene TRBJ1-1; no reliable D call. Trimming pared 1 base from V and 1 base from J, leaving 10 bases between. The germline V gene has CDR1 SNHLY and CDR2 FYNNEI. The CDR3 spans 15 residues. The CDR3 DNA reads as TGTGCCAGCAGTGAAGGCTACGTTGAGAACACTGAAGCTTTCTTT. It encodes CASSEGYVENTEAFF.

The J gene is TRBJ2-2, the V gene TRBV5-1, with TRBD1 matching 11 bases. The trim removed 3 bases at V and 5 bases at J, leaving 6 bases unmatched. This CDR3 contains 16 residues. From germline, CDR1 is SGHRS and CDR2 YFSETQ. CDR3 residues: CASSSGQGGPTGELFF. DNA of the CDR3: TGCGCCAGCAGCTCGGGACAGGGGGGACCGACCGGGGAGCTGTTTTTT. The entire variable domain, with the rest obtained from reference TRBV5-1 and TRBJ2-2, is as follows: KAGVTQTPRYLIKTRGQQVTLSCSPISGHRSVSWYQQTPGQGLQFLFEYFSETQRNKGNFPGRFSGRQFSNSRSEMNVSTLELGDSALYLCASSSGQGGPTGELFFGEGSRLTVL.

The chain carries TRBV4-3 and TRBJ1-6; 9 bases line up with TRBD1. The CDR3 covers 18 residues. The germline gives CDR1 LGHNA, CDR2 YSLEER. The V gene end was trimmed by 1 base and the J gene end by 7 bases; junction bases not matched to a gene: 11. CDR3 bases: TGCGCCAGCAGCCAAGCCCGTTCACAGGGGGCCAAGAATTCACCCCTCCACTTT. This encodes CASSQARSQGAKNSPLHF.

The chain links TRBV12-1 to TRBJ2-7; the table calls TRBD1, which could not be checked here. TRBV12-1 is labeled a pseudogene. The length of the CDR3 is 17 residues. The CDR3 DNA is TGTGCCAGCAGCATTTGGGCGGGTGTGGGGGTCTCGTACGAGCAGTACTTC. Translation: CASSIWAGVGVSYEQYF.

Of note for this clonotype: One end of the junction is discordant with germline, which a read error may explain. The gene calls are TRBV5-1 and TRBJ2-7, with D tentatively TRBD1 (6 bases). The CDR3 extends over 16 amino acids. CDR1 is SGHRS and CDR2 is YFSETQ in the germline V gene. CDR3 region: CASSQGGWGLSYEHYF. As DNA, the CDR3 is TGCGCCAGCAGCCAAGGGGGATGGGGGTTATCCTACGAGCATTACTTC.

This clonotype was detected many times. The chain carries TRBV5-1 and TRBJ2-1; TRBD2 agrees at 11 bases. From germline, CDR1 is SGHRS and CDR2 YFSETQ. V lost 4 bases and J lost 4; bases outside the gene matches: 7. The CDR3 consists of 16 residues. The CDR3 coding sequence is TGCGCCAGCAGCGCAGCTAGCGGGGGGAATTACAATGAGCAGTTCTTC. Translating it yields CASSAASGGNYNEQFF.

This chain links TRBV7-2 with TRBJ2-7, with 10 bases fitting TRBD2. The trim removed 4 bases at V and 2 bases at J, leaving 5 bases unmatched. This CDR3 spans 15 amino acids. Per the germline V gene, CDR1 is SGHTA and CDR2 is FQGNSA. In DNA form, the CDR3 reads TGTGCCAGCAGCTACCGGAGCGGGGGGGCCTACGAGCAGTACTTC. Its translation is CASSYRSGGAYEQYF.

This chain connects TRBV25-1 to TRBJ1-2, with unresolved D. This CDR3 is 14 amino acids long. Germline loops: CDR1 MGHDK, CDR2 SYGVNS. V lost 3 bases, J lost 1 base, and 9 bases lay in between. CDR3 in DNA: TGTGCCAGCAGTGAGGCAGTCCTTAACTATGGCTACACCTTC. Protein: CASSEAVLNYGYTF.

This clonotype appeared a few times. The rearrangement uses TRBV10-3 and TRBJ1-5, with D possibly matching TRBD1 (5 bases). The germline V and J ends were trimmed by 3 bases and 9 bases, with 15 bases remaining between them. The CDR3 runs to 14 residues. CDR1 is ENHRY, CDR2 SYGVKD, per germline. CDR3 nucleotide sequence: TGTGCCATCAGTGATCTGGGGACTGCAGGGCCCCAGCATTTT. It yields the protein CAISDLGTAGPQHF.

V usage is TRBV19 and J usage is TRBJ2-3; TRBD1 agrees at 7 bases. The CDR3 is 13 amino acids. Germline V gives CDR1 LNHDA, CDR2 SQIVND (reference sequence). J was trimmed by 2 bases and V by 8 bases; bases with no gene match: 4. The CDR3: CASAGTATDTQYF. The CDR3 DNA reads TGTGCCAGTGCCGGGACAGCCACAGATACGCAGTATTTT.

This clonotype was recorded at least ten times. The chain recombines TRBV6-4 with TRBJ2-1; no firm D call. From germline, CDR1 is MRHNA and CDR2 SNTAGT. Trimming removed 0 bases at V and 9 bases at J, with 3 bases between. This CDR3 region has 11 residues. The CDR3 loop reads CASSDSGEQFF. Here the CDR3 DNA reads TGTGCCAGCAGTGACTCCGGTGAGCAGTTCTTC.

This clonotype has only a few counts. This sequence joins TRBV7-3 and TRBJ2-1; D ambiguous. The CDR3 covers 15 residues. Germline-derived CDR1 and CDR2 are SGHTA and FQGTGA. The V end lost 3 bases, the J end lost 0 bases, and 9 bases lay between the germline ends. CDR3: CASSLVASSYNEQFF. The CDR3 coding sequence is TGTGCCAGCAGCTTGGTAGCAAGCTCCTACAATGAGCAGTTCTTC.

This clonotype turned up a few times. V usage is TRBV20-1 and J usage is TRBJ1-4; 10 bases are shared with TRBD1. The CDR3 spans 13 residues. J gave up 11 bases and V 4 bases, and 7 bases lay outside the gene matches. CDR1 and CDR2 from the germline V gene are DFQATT and SNEGSKA (reference sequence). CDR3 residues: CSATRDRGRKLFF. DNA for the CDR3: TGCAGTGCTACGCGGGACAGGGGACGGAAACTGTTTTTT.

The V gene is TRBV7-9, the J gene TRBJ1-5; D gene unclear. Germline V CDR1 and CDR2: SEHNR, FQNEAQ (reference sequence). This CDR3 has 16 amino acids. V was pared by 2 bases and J by 0 bases, with 11 bases between. CDR3 sequence (DNA): TGTGCCAGCAGCTTATCCCACAGCTTTAGCAATCAGCCCCAGCATTTT. Its protein is CASSLSHSFSNQPQHF.

V gene TRBV24-1 combines with J gene TRBJ2-5, with D perhaps TRBD1 (7 bases). In germline, CDR1 is KGHDR, CDR2 SFDVKD. CDR3 length: 14 residues. The V gene lost 12 bases and the J gene lost 3 bases, with 19 bases spanning the gap. This CDR3 is CAAGARGTEETQYF. The CDR3 DNA sequence: TGTGCCGCCGGTGCTCGGGGGACAGAAGAGACCCAGTACTTC.